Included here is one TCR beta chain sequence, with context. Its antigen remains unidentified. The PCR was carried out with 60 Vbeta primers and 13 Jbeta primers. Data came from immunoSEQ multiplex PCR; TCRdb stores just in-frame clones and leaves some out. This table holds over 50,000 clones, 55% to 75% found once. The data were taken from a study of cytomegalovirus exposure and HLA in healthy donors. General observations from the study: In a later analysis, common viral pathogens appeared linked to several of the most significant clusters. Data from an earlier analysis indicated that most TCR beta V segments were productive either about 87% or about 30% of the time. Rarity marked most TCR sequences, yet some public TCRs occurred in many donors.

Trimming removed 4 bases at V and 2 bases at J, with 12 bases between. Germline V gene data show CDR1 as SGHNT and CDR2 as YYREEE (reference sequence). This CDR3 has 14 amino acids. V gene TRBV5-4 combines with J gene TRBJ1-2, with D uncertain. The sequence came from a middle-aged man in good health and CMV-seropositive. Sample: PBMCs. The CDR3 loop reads CASSALTQNYGYTF. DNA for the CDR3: TGTGCCAGCAGCGCCTTAACACAAAACTATGGCTACACCTTC.